This T cell receptor (beta chain) originates from a study of shared clonotypes between healthy human individuals. The assay was immunoSEQ multiplex PCR, and TCRdb's table has in-frame clones only and misses some. The table lists just over 2,000,000 clones, roughly 96% of them singletons, with 0.13% in the top ten. The CDR3 spans 14 residues. The V end was cut by 5 bases, the J end by 5 bases, with 10 bases between. Germline CDR1 SEHNR, CDR2 FQNEAQ (reference sequence). The receptor's source is a man aged 18 to 29 in good health. V and J are TRBV7-9 and TRBJ1-6, with D tentatively TRBD1 (6 bases). Material for sequencing was naive CD4+ T cells sorted from blood. The subset here: CD45RA+ positively selected. CDR3: CASSAGQNNSPLHF. The CDR3 region has the DNA TGTGCCAGCAGCGCAGGACAGAATAATTCACCCCTCCACTTT.